These 27 T cell receptor beta chains originate from one sample sequenced in a study of cytomegalovirus exposure and HLA in healthy donors. PCR primers comprised 60 Vbeta and 13 Jbeta primers. This table comes from immunoSEQ multiplex PCR, and its TCRdb copy is limited to in-frame clones, with some not included. The sample records about 160,000 clones, 60% to 80% being singletons. Sequencing was done on a sample of PBMCs. All receptors come from a man in his forties or fifties in good health and CMV-seropositive.

The J gene is TRBJ1-1, the V gene TRBV5-1; possibly TRBD1 for D (5 bases). V gave up 6 bases and J gave up 1 base, with 10 bases separating them. Germline CDR1 reads SGHRS; CDR2 reads YFSETQ. This CDR3 is built from 13 residues. CDR3: CASKGQENTEAFF. CDR3 bases: TGCGCCAGCAAAGGACAAGAGAACACTGAAGCTTTCTTT.

A few counts support this clone. The DNA of the CDR3 is TGTGCCAGCAGTTTATACAGGGGGAACTATGGCTACACCTTC. It specifies CASSLYRGNYGYTF. This chain joins TRBV27 and TRBJ1-2, with TRBD1 matching over 8 bases. Germline loops: CDR1 MNHEY, CDR2 SMNVEV (reference sequence). The CDR3 is made up of 14 amino acids. Germline trimming cut 1 base from V and 2 bases from J; bases unmatched to any gene: 0.

As regards this clone: Germline is not matched at one junction end, which may reflect a read error. This CDR3 reads CASSPNSEAFF. The DNA of the CDR3 is TGTGCCAGCAGCCCAAACAGTGAAGCTTTCTTT. The V and J genes are TRBV16 and TRBJ1-1; D is uncertain. The CDR3 has 11 amino acids. CDR1 is KGHSY and CDR2 is FQNENV in the germline V gene. Full variable domain (remainder filled in from reference TRBV16 and TRBJ1-1): GEEVAQTPKHLVRGEGQKAKLYCAPIKGHSYVFWYQQVLKNEFKFLISFQNENVFDETGMPKERFSAKCLPNSPCSLEIQATKLEDSAVYFCASSPNSEAFFGQGTRLTVV.

The chain combines TRBV29-1 with TRBJ1-5; the D gene is possibly TRBD1 (5 bases). The ends were cut back, 4 bases at V and 3 bases at J, with 10 bases in the middle. CDR1 and CDR2 from the germline V gene are SQVTM and ANQGSEA. This CDR3 is 13 amino acids long. The CDR3 protein is CSVAQELNQPQHF. CDR3 in DNA: TGCAGCGTTGCACAGGAGCTCAATCAGCCCCAGCATTTT. Variable domain in full (rest from reference TRBV29-1 and TRBJ1-5): SAVISQKPSRDICQRGTSLTIQCQVDSQVTMMFWYRQQPGQSLTLIATANQGSEATYESGFVIDKFPISRPNLTFSTLTVSNMSPEDSSIYLCSVAQELNQPQHFGDGTRLSIL.

With regard to this clone: At the DNA level, this CDR3 is encoded by other sequences in the same sample as well. The chain employs TRBV7-2 and TRBJ1-1; 7 nucleotides align to TRBD1. The CDR3 runs 14 residues. V shed 5 bases and J 0 bases; nucleotides not matched to a gene: 3. Germline lookup yields CDR1 SGHTA and CDR2 FQGNSA. CDR3 amino acids: CASSLQGMNTEAFF. In nucleotides, the CDR3 is TGTGCCAGCAGCCTACAGGGGATGAACACTGAAGCTTTCTTT.

In its sample, this clone was seen a few times. The J gene is TRBJ2-3, the V gene TRBV5-3; TRBD2 agrees at 7 bases. Being an ORF, TRBV5-3 has a function that is uncertain. The CDR3 has 16 amino acids. V shed 0 bases and J 1 base; nucleotides not matched to a gene: 5. The CDR3 is CARSLGGGLCTDTQYF. The CDR3 region has the DNA TGTGCCAGAAGCTTGGGCGGGGGACTGTGCACAGATACGCAGTATTTT.

The rearrangement uses TRBV9 and TRBJ2-6; 11 bases agree with TRBD1. The V gene's germline CDR1 is SGDLS and CDR2 YYNGEE. The CDR3 is 20 residues long. V was clipped by 4 bases and J by 0 bases; unmatched bases: 12. The CDR3 sequence: CASSPRGQGDFVSGANVLTF. As DNA, the CDR3 is TGTGCCAGCAGCCCTCGGGGACAGGGGGACTTCGTCTCTGGGGCCAACGTCCTGACTTTC.

This chain uses TRBV9 with TRBJ1-4; 7 bases map to TRBD1. Germline CDR1 SGDLS, CDR2 YYNGEE. The length of the CDR3 is 14 residues. V trimming: 2 bases; J trimming: 7 bases; junction bases outside the gene matches: 5. The CDR3 here is CASSVGTVGEKLFF. The CDR3 region has the DNA TGTGCCAGCAGCGTCGGGACAGTTGGTGAAAAACTGTTTTTT.

The rearrangement joins TRBV23-1 to TRBJ1-5; a possible D gene is TRBD1 (5 bases). TRBV23-1 is assigned to the ORF class and has an uncertain function. This CDR3 has 17 residues. With 6 bases removed from V and 1 base from J, the gap between germline ends came to 19 bases. CDR3 amino acids: CASRSREGLASNQPQHF. DNA for the CDR3: TGCGCCAGCAGGAGCAGGGAGGGGTTGGCGAGCAATCAGCCCCAGCATTTT.

This clone has just a few counts. As DNA, the CDR3 is TGTGCCAGCAGCTTACACCGACAGGGGGTTTACGAGCAGTACTTC. This translates into CASSLHRQGVYEQYF. The chain couples TRBV5-6 to TRBJ2-7, with TRBD1 matching 9 bases. The CDR3 has 15 amino acids. Per germline, CDR1 SGHDT and CDR2 YYEEEE. V was pared by 2 bases and J by 4 bases, with 7 bases of the junction left unmatched.

The chain combines TRBV4-1 with TRBJ1-2, with 10 bases fitting TRBD1. The trim removed 4 bases at V and 9 bases at J, leaving 8 bases unmatched. The germline V gene encodes CDR1 MGHRA and CDR2 YSYEKL. CDR3 size: 14 residues. CDR3 sequence reads: CASSRTGTGDRYTF. DNA of the CDR3: TGCGCCAGCAGCCGAACAGGGACAGGGGACCGCTACACCTTC.

In nucleotides, the CDR3 is TGTGCCACCAGCAGAGATGCAGGGGGGACCGGGGAGCTGTTTTTT. This translates into CATSRDAGGTGELFF. The chain is built from TRBV15 and TRBJ2-2; TRBD1 might be the D (7 bases). Trimming took off 0 bases at V and 5 bases at J, with 10 bases between the two ends. The CDR3 has 15 amino acids. The germline gives CDR1 LNHNV, CDR2 YYDKDF (reference sequence).

In this sample, this clone turned up a few times. The rearrangement uses TRBV5-1 and TRBJ1-1, with TRBD1 identical over 7 bases. The CDR3 length is 14 residues. Germline CDR1 reads SGHRS; CDR2 reads YFSETQ. The V gene end was trimmed by 4 bases and the J gene end by 1 base; junction bases not matched to a gene: 4. This CDR3 is CASSVDRANTEAFF. The CDR3 DNA reads TGCGCCAGCAGCGTAGACAGGGCGAACACTGAAGCTTTCTTT.

The CDR3 loop is CASSTDRYSPLHF. CDR3 in DNA: TGTGCCAGCAGTACCGACAGGTATTCACCCCTCCACTTT. The chain is built from TRBV25-1 and TRBJ1-6, with TRBD1 as a possible D gene (6 bases). Germline values: CDR1 MGHDK, CDR2 SYGVNS. The V end lost 5 bases, the J end lost 8 bases, and 10 bases lay between the germline ends. The CDR3 spans 13 residues.

The gene calls are TRBV29-1 and TRBJ2-7; 8 bases are a match to TRBD2. The CDR3 runs 13 residues. Germline V gene sequence: CDR1 SQVTM, CDR2 ANQGSEA. V shed 5 bases and J 0 bases; nucleotides not matched to a gene: 3. As DNA, the CDR3 is TGCAGCGTTACTAGCGGCCCCTCCTACGAGCAGTACTTC. This sequence encodes CSVTSGPSYEQYF.

V gene TRBV7-2 combines with J gene TRBJ1-4; D not certain. Germline lookup yields CDR1 SGHTA and CDR2 FQGNSA. The ends were cut back, 1 base at V and 2 bases at J, with 8 bases in the middle. The CDR3 extends over 15 amino acids. The CDR3 reads CASSLVVSTNEKLFF. The CDR3 coding sequence is TGTGCCAGCAGCTTAGTGGTGAGCACTAATGAAAAACTGTTTTTT.

The chain couples TRBV9 to TRBJ1-3; 7 bases line up with TRBD1. Per the germline V gene, CDR1 is SGDLS and CDR2 is YYNGEE. J lost 4 bases, V lost 4 bases, and 5 bases had no gene match. The CDR3 sequence is 14 residues long. CDR3 amino acids: CASSLTGVGNTIYF. The CDR3 DNA reads TGTGCCAGCAGCCTTACAGGGGTGGGAAACACCATATATTTT.

This clone appeared a single time. The chain combines TRBV4-1 with TRBJ2-4, with TRBD1 matching 7 bases. Germline-derived CDR1 and CDR2 are MGHRA and YSYEKL. V was clipped by 8 bases and J by 0 bases; unmatched bases: 13. The CDR3 totals 17 residues. The CDR3 loop is CASGILGTDLAKNIQYF. As DNA, the CDR3 is TGCGCCAGCGGGATCTTAGGGACAGATCTAGCCAAAAACATTCAGTACTTC.

The chain links TRBV5-6 to TRBJ1-1; D remains unclear. Germline assignment: CDR1 SGHDT and CDR2 YYEEEE. This CDR3 comprises 13 residues. Trimming removed 0 bases from V and 11 bases from J, with 14 bases in between. The CDR3 region is CASSLEIELQAFF. The CDR3 nucleotides are TGTGCCAGCAGCTTGGAGATAGAATTACAGGCTTTCTTT.

The genes are TRBV4-3 and TRBJ2-5, with no clear D. CDR1 is LGHNA and CDR2 is YSLEER in the germline V gene. The CDR3 consists of 12 residues. Trimming removed 5 bases at V and 4 bases at J, with 8 bases between. CDR3 bases: TGCGCCAGCAGCGCTGGCGGAGAGACCCAGTACTTC. Its protein is CASSAGGETQYF.

CDR3 in amino acids: CASSFLQPWETQYF. In DNA, the CDR3 is TGTGCCAGCAGCTTTTTACAGCCGTGGGAGACCCAGTACTTC. The rearrangement links TRBV7-9 to TRBJ2-5; D not certain. Germline V gives CDR1 SEHNR, CDR2 FQNEAQ (reference sequence). The V end was cut by 3 bases, the J end by 5 bases, with 13 bases between. The CDR3 is made up of 14 amino acids.

Notes on this clone: In the same sample, other DNA sequences code for this CDR3. In nucleotides, the CDR3 is TGTGCCAGCAGTTGGGGGCAGATAGATAGCAATCAGCCCCAGCATTTT. Translating it yields CASSWGQIDSNQPQHF. The chain joins TRBV2 to TRBJ1-5, with D perhaps TRBD1 (6 bases). CDR1 is SNHLY and CDR2 is FYNNEI in the germline V gene. The CDR3 runs to 16 residues. Trimming took off 5 bases at V and 0 bases at J, with 14 bases between the two ends.

The chain recombines TRBV9 with TRBJ2-7; D perhaps matches TRBD1 (6 bases). V was clipped by 0 bases and J by 2 bases, with 15 bases between them. This CDR3 region has 16 residues. In germline, CDR1 is SGDLS, CDR2 YYNGEE. The CDR3 reads CASSVGSTGTTYEQYF. For the CDR3, the DNA is TGTGCCAGCAGCGTAGGGAGTACAGGGACCACCTACGAGCAGTACTTC.

This chain uses TRBV28 with TRBJ2-4, with 15 bases matching TRBD2. Trimming took 3 bases from V and 6 from J; bases not matched to a gene: 9. CDR1 and CDR2 (germline): MDHEN, SYDVKM. This CDR3 spans 18 amino acids. Written as DNA, the CDR3 is TGTGCCAGCAGTTTCCGTCCGGGACTAGCGGGGGGCCGAAACATTCAGTACTTC. Its protein product is CASSFRPGLAGGRNIQYF. Full variable domain (outside the CDR3, taken from reference TRBV28 and TRBJ2-4): DVKVTQSSRYLVKRTGEKVFLECVQDMDHENMFWYRQDPGLGLRLIYFSYDVKMKEKGDIPEGYSVSREKKERFSLILESASTNQTSMYLCASSFRPGLAGGRNIQYFGAGTRLSVL.

V and J are TRBV7-3 and TRBJ2-5; tentative D call: TRBD2 (6 bases). Trimming cost V 5 bases and J 2 bases, with 15 bases left between them. Germline V gives CDR1 SGHTA, CDR2 FQGTGA. This CDR3 spans 15 amino acids. Here the CDR3 DNA reads TGTGCCAGCAGCGCGACACCGGGACTGCAAGAGACCCAGTACTTC. Its translation: CASSATPGLQETQYF.

The chain has TRBV6-1 and TRBJ1-3, with TRBD1 as a possible D gene (5 bases). Germline CDR1 and CDR2: MNHNS and SASEGT. This CDR3 contains 16 residues. V gave up 0 bases and J gave up 4 bases, with 13 bases separating them. The CDR3 region is CASSEALSGSGNTIYF. CDR3 DNA: TGTGCCAGCAGTGAAGCGCTTTCAGGGTCAGGAAACACCATATATTTT.

The chain employs TRBV9 and TRBJ2-1, with a possible D match to TRBD2 (6 bases). Germline lookup yields CDR1 SGDLS and CDR2 YYNGEE. This CDR3 has 16 amino acids. Deletions cut 4 bases from V and 5 bases from J, with 19 bases between. The CDR3 loop reads CASSPLYAGLHNEQFF. The CDR3 DNA follows: TGTGCCAGCAGCCCACTGTATGCGGGACTCCACAATGAGCAGTTCTTC.